This is a list of T cell receptor beta chains from one sample in a study of cytomegalovirus exposure and HLA in healthy donors. The data were produced by immunoSEQ multiplex PCR, yet TCRdb's version contains in-frame clones alone and is incomplete. The table lists over 100,000 clones. The material sequenced was PBMCs. The receptors were gathered from a man between 18 and 29 years old in good health and CMV-seronegative. Each CDR3 is given with its conserved first and last residue. The D gene is left open where the match is weak.

>TRBJ2-2|NA|TRBV7-7
CASSQRGGTGELFF
TGTGCTAGCAGCCAACGAGGCGGGACCGGGGAGCTGTTTTTT
>TRBJ2-7|TRBD2|TRBV25-1
CASSSGGSVLYEQYF
TGTGCCAGCAGTTCTGGCGGGAGTGTATTGTACGAGCAGTACTTC
>TRBJ2-4|NA|TRBV15
CATSREGGGIQYF
TGTGCCACCAGCAGAGAGGGAGGGGGCATTCAGTACTTC
>TRBJ2-1|TRBD2|TRBV16
CASSQALAGVYNEQFF
TGTGCCAGCAGCCAGGCCCTAGCGGGAGTCTACAATGAGCAGTTCTTC
>TRBJ2-7|TRBD2|TRBV5-1
CASSLGLAGSYEQYF
TGCGCCAGCAGCCTGGGACTAGCGGGCTCCTACGAGCAGTACTTC
>TRBJ1-5|NA|TRBV28
CASSLIMGTADSNQPQHF
TGTGCCAGCAGTTTAATTATGGGTACAGCAGATAGCAATCAGCCCCAGCATTTT
>TRBJ2-5|TRBD2|TRBV11-3
CASRGGVGETQYF
TGTGCCAGCAGGGGAGGGGTCGGAGAGACCCAGTACTTC
>TRBJ1-5|NA|TRBV18
CASSPRDVSNQPQHF
TGTGCCAGCTCACCGCGGGACGTTAGCAATCAGCCCCAGCATTTT
>TRBJ2-1|NA|TRBV4-3
CASSQGTMQFF
TGCGCCAGCAGCCAAGGGACTATGCAGTTCTTC
>TRBJ1-6|TRBD1|TRBV4-3
CASSRARTGGNSPLHF
TGCGCCAGCAGCCGAGCCAGGACAGGGGGAAATTCACCCCTCCACTTT
>TRBJ2-7|TRBD1|TRBV7-9
CASTLTGIEQYF
TGTGCCAGCACCTTGACAGGGATTGAGCAGTACTTC
>TRBJ1-2|NA|TRBV16
CASSQSSVVDYTF
TGTGCCAGCAGCCAATCGAGTGTTGTAGACTACACCTTC
>TRBJ1-2|NA|TRBV19
CASSILGEGVGGYTF
TGTGCCAGTAGTATACTAGGGGAAGGTGTTGGTGGCTACACCTTC
>TRBJ2-1|NA|TRBV9
CASSLYTSGRSYNEQFF
TGTGCCAGCAGCCTCTACACGTCGGGGAGATCCTACAATGAGCAGTTCTTC
>TRBJ2-7|TRBD2|TRBV18
CASSPPRRASGGPVEQYF
TGTGCCAGCTCACCACCGCGGAGGGCTAGCGGGGGGCCGGTCGAGCAGTACTTC
>TRBJ2-3|NA|TRBV15
CATSRVPWGRTDTQYF
TGTGCCACCAGCAGAGTGCCGTGGGGGCGCACAGATACGCAGTATTTT
>TRBJ2-7|NA|TRBV9
CASSVGGGSVEQYF
TGTGCCAGCAGCGTAGGTGGGGGGTCCGTCGAGCAGTACTTC
>TRBJ2-3|TRBD2|TRBV4-3
CASSQSSGRARDTQYF
TGCGCCAGCAGCCAAAGTAGCGGGAGGGCCCGGGATACGCAGTATTTT
>TRBJ2-6|TRBD1|TRBV19
CASSMVRGTPGANVLTF
TGTGCCAGTAGTATGGTCAGGGGGACCCCTGGGGCCAACGTCCTGACTTTC
>TRBJ2-1|TRBD2|TRBV6-1
CASQPGLASYNEQFF
TGTGCCAGCCAACCCGGACTAGCCTCCTACAATGAGCAGTTCTTC
>TRBJ2-2|NA|TRBV6-1
CASSTGVINTGELFF
TGTGCCAGCAGCACAGGCGTTATAAACACCGGGGAGCTGTTTTTT
>TRBJ2-7|TRBD2|TRBV10-3
CAISEVAGEQGEQYF
TGTGCCATCAGTGAGGTAGCGGGGGAGCAGGGGGAGCAGTACTTC
>TRBJ1-2|NA|TRBV5-8
CASSTGGARRGCTF
TGTGCCAGCAGCACCGGAGGGGCTCGGCGGGGCTGCACCTTC
>TRBJ1-1|NA|TRBV7-2
CASSLVGGANTEAFF
TGTGCCAGCAGCTTAGTGGGAGGGGCGAACACTGAAGCTTTCTTT
>TRBJ2-1|TRBD1|TRBV29-1
CSGEGTDYNEQFF
TGCAGCGGGGAAGGGACAGACTACAATGAGCAGTTCTTC
>TRBJ1-6|NA|TRBV28
CASSLFTGGGSPLHF
TGTGCCAGCAGTTTATTTACGGGGGGTGGTTCACCCCTCCACTTT
>TRBJ1-3|NA|TRBV7-2
CASSLEGQGNSGNTIYF
TGTGCCAGCAGCTTAGAGGGTCAGGGCAACTCTGGAAACACCATATATTTT
>TRBJ2-7|NA|TRBV30
CALGLSVKYF
TGTGCCCTTGGGCTTTCAGTGAAGTACTTC
>TRBJ1-2|TRBD1|TRBV29-1
CSVDRGYGYTF
TGCAGCGTAGACAGGGGCTATGGCTACACCTTC
>TRBJ1-3|NA|TRBV28
CASTSGSISGNTIYF
TGTGCCAGCACTTCCGGGTCGATCTCTGGAAACACCATATATTTT
>TRBJ2-7|NA|TRBV7-8
CASSPGGSGRHEQYF
TGTGCCAGCAGCCCTGGAGGGTCCGGTCGACACGAGCAGTACTTC
>TRBJ2-7|NA|TRBV6-5
CASSYNSISYEQYF
TGTGCCAGCAGTTACAACAGTATCTCCTACGAGCAGTACTTC
>TRBJ1-5|NA|TRBV13
CASSLGGQPQHF
TGTGCCAGCAGCTTAGGCGGTCAGCCCCAGCATTTT
>TRBJ2-7|TRBD2|TRBV4-1
CASSQGFGTSGTRYEQYF
TGCGCCAGCAGCCAAGGTTTCGGGACTAGCGGGACTCGCTACGAGCAGTACTTC
>TRBJ2-1|TRBD2|TRBV7-3
CASSPAGGYNEQFF
TGTGCCAGCAGCCCAGCGGGGGGATACAATGAGCAGTTCTTC
>TRBJ1-4|NA|TRBV19
CASSTPVINEKLFF
TGTGCCAGTAGTACCCCGGTGATTAATGAAAAACTGTTTTTT
>TRBJ2-2|TRBD2|TRBV13
CASSLQTGGLTGELFF
TGTGCCAGCAGCCTCCAAACGGGAGGTTTAACCGGGGAGCTGTTTTTT
>TRBJ1-4|NA|TRBV9
CASSARRGAQEKLFF
TGTGCCAGCAGCGCCCGCCGCGGGGCGCAGGAAAAACTGTTTTTT
>TRBJ2-7|NA|TRBV19
CASTRDTSNSEQYF
TGTGCCAGTACTCGGGACACCTCCAACTCCGAGCAGTACTTC
>TRBJ2-3|TRBD1|TRBV5-1
CASSLEQGDTDTQYF
TGCGCCAGCAGCTTGGAACAGGGGGACACGGATACGCAGTATTTT
>TRBJ2-7|TRBD1|TRBV7-2
CASSYTPGQHFYEQYF
TGTGCCAGCAGCTACACGCCGGGACAGCACTTCTACGAGCAGTACTTC
>TRBJ2-7|TRBD1|TRBV5-5
CASSLLQGLVVEQYF
TGTGCCAGCAGCTTATTACAGGGGCTCGTTGTCGAGCAGTACTTC
>TRBJ2-7|NA|TRBV11-2
CASSTTGTATYEQYF
TGTGCCAGCAGCACAACCGGGACTGCCACCTACGAGCAGTACTTC
>TRBJ2-7|TRBD1|TRBV5-1
CASSVTGTGGHEQYF
TGCGCCAGCAGCGTAACCGGGACAGGGGGGCACGAGCAGTACTTC
>TRBJ2-2|NA|TRBV21-1
CASSKDPTLPGELFF
TGTGCCAGCAGCAAAGATCCTACTTTACCGGGGGAGCTGTTTTTT
>TRBJ1-4|NA|TRBV5-6
CASSLYFNEKLFF
TGTGCCAGCAGCTTATACTTCAATGAAAAACTGTTTTTT
>TRBJ2-5|TRBD1|TRBV6-6
CASRRTGEETQYF
TGTGCCAGCAGAAGGACAGGGGAAGAGACCCAGTACTTC
>TRBJ2-3|TRBD2|TRBV9
CASSVAGSGGGDTQYF
TGTGCCAGCAGCGTAGCGGGTAGCGGGGGCGGGGATACGCAGTATTTT
>TRBJ1-1|NA|TRBV28
CASSSGQNTEAFF
TGTGCCAGCAGTTCGGGACAGAACACTGAAGCTTTCTTT
>TRBJ2-3|NA|TRBV7-9
CASTNPALSTDTQYF
TGTGCCAGCACCAATCCGGCACTAAGCACAGATACGCAGTATTTT
>TRBJ2-2|TRBD2|TRBV5-1
CASSTRPAGADTGELFF
TGCGCCAGCAGCACCCGTCCTGCGGGAGCGGACACCGGGGAGCTGTTTTTT
>TRBJ2-4|NA|TRBV27
CASSLQGKNIQYF
TGTGCCAGCAGTTTACAGGGTAAAAACATTCAGTACTTC
>TRBJ2-7|NA|TRBV4-1
CASSQDGQVSYEQYF
TGCGCCAGCAGCCAAGATGGCCAGGTCTCCTACGAGCAGTACTTC